Below are 27 T cell receptor beta chains sequenced from a single sample in a study of blood T cell repertoires in COVID-19. Profiling relied on immunoSEQ multiplex PCR, and the TCRdb table lists in-frame clones only, not all of them. Found here are under 20,000 clones, about four fifths of them singletons; the top ten hold around 10%. What was sequenced was peripheral blood. These receptors came from a man aged 80 or over with acute or convalescent COVID-19.

This clone has just a few counts. CDR3 region: CASSLRTGTSGASSYEQYF. The CDR3 DNA reads as TGTGCCAGCAGTTTAAGAACCGGGACTAGCGGGGCCTCCTCCTACGAGCAGTACTTC. This chain uses TRBV7-8 with TRBJ2-7, with 13 bases that match TRBD2. J gave up 0 bases and V 6 bases, and 14 bases lay outside the gene matches. Germline CDR1 is SGHVS and CDR2 is FQNEAQ. The CDR3 length is 19 residues.

V is TRBV18 and J is TRBJ2-6, with 11 bases matching TRBD2. The CDR3 consists of 19 residues. Germline V CDR1 and CDR2: KGHSH, LQKENI. J lost 2 bases, V lost 1 base, and 7 bases had no gene match. CDR3 DNA sequence: TGTGCCAGCTCACCACTGCTAGCGGGGGGTATAGCTGGGGCCAACGTCCTGACTTTC. This sequence encodes CASSPLLAGGIAGANVLTF.

The chain uses TRBV4-2 and TRBJ2-6; 10 bases line up with TRBD2. From germline, CDR1 is LGHNA and CDR2 YNFKEQ. V was pared by 4 bases and J by 4 bases, with 10 bases of the junction left unmatched. The CDR3 contains 18 residues. The CDR3 sequence is CASSPSPAGGPGANVLTF. In DNA form, the CDR3 reads TGTGCCAGCAGCCCTTCCCCAGCGGGGGGGCCCGGGGCCAACGTCCTGACTTTC.

The chain links TRBV7-6 to TRBJ1-6; unclear D gene. CDR1 and CDR2 from the germline V gene are SGHVS and FNYEAQ. The V end lost 5 bases, the J end lost 7 bases, and 15 bases lay between the germline ends. The CDR3 covers 15 residues. The CDR3 sequence is CASSDRATGNSPLHF. As DNA, the CDR3 is TGTGCCAGCAGCGACCGGGCCACGGGGAATTCACCCCTCCACTTT.

The chain combines TRBV19 with TRBJ1-5; possible D gene TRBD1, 6 bases. The V and J ends lost 7 bases and 0 bases respectively, with 16 bases between them. Germline CDR1 reads LNHDA; CDR2 reads SQIVND (reference sequence). CDR3 length: 16 residues. CDR3 residues: CASKDLVQGSNQPQHF. CDR3 bases: TGTGCCAGTAAGGATCTAGTACAGGGTAGCAATCAGCCCCAGCATTTT.

This chain joins TRBV11-2 and TRBJ1-1; D not resolved. Germline CDR1 reads SGHAT; CDR2 reads FQNNGV. Trimming left V 1 base short and J 0 bases short, with 6 bases between. This CDR3 is 14 amino acids long. CDR3 sequence: CASSLARMNTEAFF. CDR3 nucleotide sequence: TGTGCCAGCAGCTTAGCCAGAATGAACACTGAAGCTTTCTTT.

A few counts support this clone. The chain links TRBV7-3 to TRBJ2-3, with 8 bases that match TRBD2. From germline, CDR1 is SGHTA and CDR2 FQGTGA. V lost 5 bases and J lost 8; bases outside the gene matches: 3. This CDR3 is built from 12 residues. CDR3 protein: CASSPGGGTQYF. In DNA form, the CDR3 reads TGTGCCAGCAGCCCCGGGGGGGGTACGCAGTATTTT.

The J gene is TRBJ1-6, the V gene TRBV10-3, with unresolved D. Trimming removed 4 bases at V and 4 bases at J, with 11 bases between. CDR3 length: 15 residues. The germline V gene encodes CDR1 ENHRY and CDR2 SYGVKD. The CDR3 here is CAISGGGVYNSPLHF. As DNA, the CDR3 is TGTGCCATCAGTGGAGGCGGCGTTTATAATTCACCCCTCCACTTT.

V and J are TRBV5-8 and TRBJ2-3; D uncertain. The CDR3 runs to 14 residues. CDR1 and CDR2 (germline): SGHTS, YDEGEE. V was trimmed by 3 bases and J by 1 base, leaving 9 bases between them. The CDR3 loop reads CASSSLARTDTQYF. As DNA, the CDR3 is TGTGCCAGCAGCTCCCTTGCGCGCACAGATACGCAGTATTTT.

This chain joins TRBV18 and TRBJ2-3; 12 bases are shared with TRBD1. The germline V gene has CDR1 KGHSH and CDR2 LQKENI. V dropped 2 bases and J dropped 6; count of bases not matched to a gene: 6. The CDR3 length is 16 residues. The CDR3 reads CASSPAGTGGEDTQYF. CDR3 bases: TGTGCCAGCTCACCAGCCGGGACAGGGGGCGAGGATACGCAGTATTTT.

V and J are TRBV7-3 and TRBJ1-1; D uncertain. Trimming took 5 bases from V and 0 from J, leaving 10 bases between them. The CDR3 has 14 residues. Germline V gene lookup returns CDR1 SGHTA and CDR2 FQGTGA. CDR3 sequence reads: CASSPSLMNTEAFF. The CDR3 DNA reads as TGTGCCAGCAGCCCCTCCCTAATGAACACTGAAGCTTTCTTT.

V gene TRBV18 combines with J gene TRBJ1-1, with D perhaps TRBD1 (5 bases). Germline lookup yields CDR1 KGHSH and CDR2 LQKENI. This CDR3 is built from 13 residues. The V and J ends lost 7 bases and 6 bases respectively, with 15 bases between them. CDR3 amino acids: CASFLDTGAEAFF. CDR3 coding DNA: TGTGCCAGCTTTCTGGACACCGGCGCTGAAGCTTTCTTT.

The V call is TRBV4-3, the J call TRBJ1-3; D is unresolved. Deletions cut 2 bases from V and 2 bases from J, with 13 bases between. Germline lookup yields CDR1 LGHNA and CDR2 YSLEER. The CDR3 covers 16 residues. The CDR3: CASSQNPSDPGNTIYF. CDR3 coding DNA: TGCGCCAGCAGCCAAAACCCCAGCGACCCTGGAAACACCATATATTTT.

This chain links TRBV3-1 (or the pseudogene TRBV3-2) with TRBJ2-7; TRBD1 agrees at 7 bases. After removal of 1 base from V and 4 bases from J, the junction contained 7 bases not matched to a gene. CDR3 length equals 15 residues. Germline V gene sequence: CDR1 LGHDT, CDR2 YNNKEL (reference sequence). The CDR3 sequence: CASSQAPGQQYEQYF. CDR3 DNA sequence: TGTGCCAGCAGCCAAGCCCCGGGACAGCAATACGAGCAGTACTTC.

Comment on this clone: A junction boundary mismatches the germline segment, possibly from a read error. CDR3 residues: CASSLDSDNEQFF. The CDR3 nucleotides are TGTGCCAGCAGCCTTGACTCCGACAATGAGCAGTTCTTC. The rearrangement uses TRBV11-1 and TRBJ2-1; D gene ambiguous. Germline lookup yields CDR1 SGHAT and CDR2 FQDESV (reference sequence). The CDR3 totals 13 residues.

V gene TRBV6-6 combines with J gene TRBJ1-5, with D maybe TRBD1 (6 bases). Between the trimmed V and J ends, which lost 5 bases and 5 bases, there was a span of 19 bases. CDR3 size: 16 residues. From germline, CDR1 is MNHNY and CDR2 SVGAGI (reference sequence). CDR3 nucleotides: TGTGCCAGCAGTCGAACAGACAGGTCGGCGGATCAGCCCCAGCATTTT. It encodes CASSRTDRSADQPQHF.

The chain combines TRBV5-1 with TRBJ2-1; D remains unclear. CDR1 is SGHRS and CDR2 is YFSETQ in the germline V gene. V was clipped by 0 bases and J by 3 bases, with 4 bases between them. The CDR3 is 13 residues long. DNA for the CDR3: TGCGCCAGCAGCTTGGAGCTCTACAATGAGCAGTTCTTC. Encoded protein: CASSLELYNEQFF. Full variable domain (rest looked up from reference TRBV5-1 and TRBJ2-1): KAGVTQTPRYLIKTRGQQVTLSCSPISGHRSVSWYQQTPGQGLQFLFEYFSETQRNKGNFPGRFSGRQFSNSRSEMNVSTLELGDSALYLCASSLELYNEQFFGPGTRLTVL.

The V call is TRBV5-4, the J call TRBJ2-3; TRBD2 matches at 11 bases. V trimming: 4 bases; J trimming: 5 bases; junction bases outside the gene matches: 9. Germline lookup yields CDR1 SGHNT and CDR2 YYREEE (reference sequence). This CDR3 is built from 16 residues. The CDR3 coding sequence is TGTGCCAGCAGCCCCGATAGCGGGGGGGTGTTAGATACGCAGTATTTT. Its translation is CASSPDSGGVLDTQYF.

This chain uses TRBV19 with TRBJ2-3, with 7 bases that match TRBD1. Germline trimming cut 9 bases from V and 5 bases from J; bases unmatched to any gene: 26. CDR3 length equals 19 residues. Per the germline V gene, CDR1 is LNHDA and CDR2 is SQIVND (reference sequence). The CDR3 bases are TGTGCCAGCCGTCTACAGGGGACCAATACAGTGAATAATCGAGATACGCAGTATTTT. This codes for CASRLQGTNTVNNRDTQYF.

The chain carries TRBV7-2 and TRBJ1-6; TRBD1 agrees at 9 bases. J gave up 7 bases and V 5 bases, and 12 bases lay outside the gene matches. The CDR3 loop spans 17 amino acids. Germline-derived CDR1 and CDR2 are SGHTA and FQGNSA. The CDR3 DNA reads as TGTGCCAGCAGCCCGACCTCGTCGGGACAGGGAAATTCACCCCTCCACTTT. Translation: CASSPTSSGQGNSPLHF.

The chain combines TRBV18 with TRBJ1-2, with 10 bases aligning to TRBD1. CDR3 size: 14 residues. CDR1 and CDR2 from the germline V gene are KGHSH and LQKENI. The junction had 2 bases not matched to a gene; V was cut back by 2 bases and J by 5 bases. In DNA form, the CDR3 reads TGTGCCAGCTCACCAGGGACAGGGGTATATGGCTACACCTTC. As protein: CASSPGTGVYGYTF.

This clone occurred once. This chain joins TRBV23-1 and TRBJ1-3, with 7 bases matching TRBD1. TRBV23-1 is filed as an ORF, its function uncertain. The CDR3 has 17 amino acids. V lost 1 base and J lost 6; bases outside the gene matches: 12. CDR3: CASSQLKITKGANTIYF. The CDR3 bases are TGCGCCAGCAGTCAATTAAAAATTACAAAGGGGGCAAACACCATATATTTT.

The V gene is TRBV11-1, the J gene TRBJ2-5; tentatively, D is TRBD1 (6 bases). Between the trimmed V and J ends, which lost 0 bases and 7 bases, there was a span of 9 bases. This CDR3 comprises 13 residues. The V gene's germline CDR1 is SGHAT and CDR2 FQDESV (reference sequence). As DNA, the CDR3 is TGTGCCAGCAGCTTAGCCCAGGGGTGGACCCAGTACTTC. Protein sequence: CASSLAQGWTQYF.

The rearrangement links TRBV13 to TRBJ2-7, with 11 bases fitting TRBD2. CDR1 is PRHDT and CDR2 is FYEKMQ in the germline V gene (reference sequence). CDR3 size: 15 residues. The V segment lost 1 base and the J segment 6 bases; nucleotides outside the gene matches: 5. The CDR3 DNA reads TGTGCCAGCAGCTTAGCGGCTAGCGGGGGGCTCGAGCAGTACTTC. This translates into CASSLAASGGLEQYF.

V is TRBV6-2 or TRBV6-3 and J is TRBJ2-3; 10 positions match TRBD1. This CDR3 has 17 amino acids. The germline V gene has CDR1 MNHEY and CDR2 SVGEGT. Losses at the gene ends were 6 bases for V and 3 bases for J; bases not matched to a gene: 12. The CDR3 DNA is TGTGCCAGCAGCCCTATAAGACAGGGGGCGCGGACAGATACGCAGTATTTT. Protein: CASSPIRQGARTDTQYF.

The J gene is TRBJ2-2, the V gene TRBV28, with 8 nucleotides matching TRBD1. The CDR3 is 16 residues long. The ends lost 3 bases at V and 0 bases at J; junction bases unmatched: 3. In germline, CDR1 is MDHEN, CDR2 SYDVKM. CDR3 amino acids: CASSFRGLPNTGELFF. For the CDR3, the DNA is TGTGCCAGCAGTTTCAGGGGGCTTCCGAACACCGGGGAGCTGTTTTTT.

This CDR3 reads CAWSDDGRGEKLFF. The CDR3 region has the DNA TGTGCCTGGAGTGATGACGGGAGAGGCGAAAAACTGTTTTTT. The chain employs TRBV30 and TRBJ1-4; D uncertain. Trimming pared 1 base from V and 8 bases from J, leaving 14 bases between. CDR3 length equals 14 residues. Per germline, CDR1 GTSNPN and CDR2 SVGIG (reference sequence).